This TCR beta chain was retrieved from a study of cytomegalovirus exposure and HLA in healthy donors. TCRdb keeps only in-frame clones here, not all; method: immunoSEQ multiplex PCR. The table includes some 68,000 clones, 95% to 97% detected once. Study-level points and caveats: Investigators reported more than 150 TCR beta chains as tied to cytomegalovirus. That first-cohort TCR clusters tended to co-occur in the 95 to 150 validation repertoires was found in a later analysis.

With regard to this clone: Its antigen is not known.

This CDR3 is built from 14 residues. V was trimmed by 5 bases and J by 2 bases, leaving 12 bases between them. Per germline, CDR1 SGDLS and CDR2 YYNGEE. The sequencing input was PBMCs. The genes are TRBV9 and TRBJ2-3, with a weak D call TRBD1 (6 bases). The sequence was collected from a man younger than 35 in good health and CMV-seronegative. The CDR3 DNA sequence: TGTGCCAGCAGACGGGACACAAACACAGATACGCAGTATTTT. This translates into CASRRDTNTDTQYF.